The rows below give T cell receptor beta chains drawn from one sample of a study of memory CD4+ T cells and cytomegalovirus serostatus. The method was immunoSEQ multiplex PCR; TCRdb's version includes in-frame clones alone and lacks a portion of them. Altogether 65,000 to 95,000 clones are present, around 80% being singletons, with the ten largest covering around 0.78%. The sequencing input was memory CD4+ T cells from blood. The source is an adult in good health and CMV-seronegative. Both conserved end residues are part of each CDR3. Fields, in order: V gene, J gene, D gene, clone size, CDR3 DNA, CDR3 protein. The D gene is left open where the match is weak. Part of the rows lack a size; the others show once, few, many or a class for expanded clones.

v_call: TRBV18; j_call: TRBJ1-1; d_call: NA; clone_size: NA; cdr3_nt: TGTGCCAGCTCACCATTGAACACTGAAGCTTTCTTT; cdr3_aa: CASSPLNTEAFF
v_call: TRBV6-5; j_call: TRBJ2-7; d_call: NA; clone_size: NA; cdr3_nt: TGTGCCAGCAGGGGCCCGGGACAATCCGAGCAGTACTTC; cdr3_aa: CASRGPGQSEQYF
v_call: TRBV4-1; j_call: TRBJ1-1; d_call: NA; clone_size: NA; cdr3_nt: TGCGCCAGCAGCCAAGATCCAGCAACGGACACTGAAGCTTTCTTT; cdr3_aa: CASSQDPATDTEAFF
v_call: TRBV7-9; j_call: TRBJ2-1; d_call: TRBD2; clone_size: NA; cdr3_nt: TGTGCCACAATACGGACTAGCGGTAACAATGAGCAGTTCTTC; cdr3_aa: CATIRTSGNNEQFF
v_call: TRBV28; j_call: TRBJ1-1; d_call: NA; clone_size: NA; cdr3_nt: TGTGCCAGCAATGCGGCAATGAACACTGAAGCTTTCTTT; cdr3_aa: CASNAAMNTEAFF
v_call: TRBV6-5; j_call: TRBJ2-1; d_call: TRBD2; clone_size: NA; cdr3_nt: TGTGCCAGCAGTCTAGCGGGGGGCACCGACAATGAGCAGTTCTTC; cdr3_aa: CASSLAGGTDNEQFF
v_call: TRBV29-1; j_call: TRBJ1-3; d_call: NA; clone_size: NA; cdr3_nt: TGCAGCGTTGAATCAGGGCCTCTTACTGGAAACACCATATATTTT; cdr3_aa: CSVESGPLTGNTIYF
v_call: TRBV6-6; j_call: TRBJ1-3; d_call: NA; clone_size: NA; cdr3_nt: TGTGCCAGCAGAGGCGACGCCTACTCTGGAAACACCATATATTTT; cdr3_aa: CASRGDAYSGNTIYF
v_call: TRBV15; j_call: TRBJ1-2; d_call: NA; clone_size: NA; cdr3_nt: TGTGCCACCAGCAGAGATCGGGGTGGCTACACCTTC; cdr3_aa: CATSRDRGGYTF
v_call: TRBV27; j_call: TRBJ1-2; d_call: NA; clone_size: NA; cdr3_nt: TGTGTGACACGGCCTAACTATGGCTACACCTTC; cdr3_aa: CVTRPNYGYTF
v_call: TRBV9; j_call: TRBJ2-7; d_call: NA; clone_size: NA; cdr3_nt: TGTGCCAGCAGCGTAGGGGGGCCTGGTTACGAGCAGTACTTC; cdr3_aa: CASSVGGPGYEQYF
v_call: TRBV10-3; j_call: TRBJ1-6; d_call: NA; clone_size: few; cdr3_nt: TGTGCCATCAGTCCGGGGTCCGCACCCCTCCACTTT; cdr3_aa: CAISPGSAPLHF
v_call: TRBV28; j_call: TRBJ1-2; d_call: NA; clone_size: NA; cdr3_nt: TGTGCCAGCAGTTTATGGACAGAAAACTATGGCTACACCTTC; cdr3_aa: CASSLWTENYGYTF
v_call: TRBV5-4; j_call: TRBJ2-5; d_call: TRBD1; clone_size: NA; cdr3_nt: TGTGCCAGCAGCATGCAGGGGGCTGCGGAGACCCAGTACTTC; cdr3_aa: CASSMQGAAETQYF
v_call: TRBV5-4; j_call: TRBJ2-2; d_call: NA; clone_size: NA; cdr3_nt: TGTGCCACCGGGGGGCCCGACACCGGGGAGCTGTTTTTT; cdr3_aa: CATGGPDTGELFF
v_call: TRBV6-4; j_call: TRBJ2-7; d_call: TRBD2; clone_size: NA; cdr3_nt: TGTGCCAGCACTCGACAGCGGGGGCGCTACGAGCAGTACTTC; cdr3_aa: CASTRQRGRYEQYF
v_call: TRBV7-2; j_call: TRBJ1-4; d_call: NA; clone_size: NA; cdr3_nt: TGTGCCAGCAGCCCGTTCCGGGGCACTAATGAAAAACTGTTTTTT; cdr3_aa: CASSPFRGTNEKLFF
v_call: TRBV9; j_call: TRBJ2-2; d_call: NA; clone_size: NA; cdr3_nt: TGTGCCAGCAGCGTAGCCTCCCCCCACGGCACCGGGGAGCTGTTTTTT; cdr3_aa: CASSVASPHGTGELFF
v_call: TRBV10-3; j_call: TRBJ2-3; d_call: NA; clone_size: NA; cdr3_nt: TGTGCCACCCTTAGCGGAACTAGCACAGATACGCAGTATTTT; cdr3_aa: CATLSGTSTDTQYF
v_call: TRBV7-3; j_call: TRBJ2-3; d_call: NA; clone_size: NA; cdr3_nt: TGTGCCAGCAGCTCAGGGGGGGGAGGTGTACGCACAGATACGCAGTATTTT; cdr3_aa: CASSSGGGGVRTDTQYF
v_call: TRBV6-4; j_call: TRBJ1-4; d_call: NA; clone_size: NA; cdr3_nt: TGTGGTGGCTGGAGGGGAAGGCAAAGGGAAAAACTGTTTTTT; cdr3_aa: CGGWRGRQREKLFF
v_call: TRBV5-1; j_call: TRBJ1-1; d_call: NA; clone_size: NA; cdr3_nt: TGCGCCAGCAGCTTGGGGGAGGCGTACACTGAAGCTTTCTTT; cdr3_aa: CASSLGEAYTEAFF
v_call: TRBV5-6; j_call: TRBJ1-4; d_call: TRBD1; clone_size: NA; cdr3_nt: TGTGCCAGCAGCTTATGGGACAGGGACTTTAATGAAAAACTGTTTTTT; cdr3_aa: CASSLWDRDFNEKLFF
v_call: TRBV4-3; j_call: TRBJ2-3; d_call: NA; clone_size: NA; cdr3_nt: TGCGCCAGCAGCCACACCCCGGGGAACCCAGATACGCAGTATTTT; cdr3_aa: CASSHTPGNPDTQYF
v_call: TRBV7-9; j_call: TRBJ1-2; d_call: NA; clone_size: once; cdr3_nt: TGTGCCAGCAGCTTAGTGAGGGGAGGGGGAGATGGCTACACCTTC; cdr3_aa: CASSLVRGGGDGYTF
v_call: TRBV6-5; j_call: TRBJ2-7; d_call: NA; clone_size: NA; cdr3_nt: TGTGCCAGCAGGTTAGCCGTCCGGGACCCCTACGAGCAGTACTTC; cdr3_aa: CASRLAVRDPYEQYF
v_call: TRBV6-1; j_call: TRBJ2-4; d_call: NA; clone_size: NA; cdr3_nt: TGTGCCAGCAGTGAAGCCAGGGGACGGACCGGCTTAGCCAAAAACATTCAGTACTTC; cdr3_aa: CASSEARGRTGLAKNIQYF
v_call: TRBV9; j_call: TRBJ1-1; d_call: NA; clone_size: NA; cdr3_nt: TGTGCCAGCAGCGTAGAATTAGACGACACTGAAGCTTTCTTT; cdr3_aa: CASSVELDDTEAFF
v_call: TRBV10-3; j_call: TRBJ2-4; d_call: TRBD1; clone_size: NA; cdr3_nt: TGTGCCATCAGCCCGGACAGGGGTGCCAAAAACATTCAGTACTTC; cdr3_aa: CAISPDRGAKNIQYF
v_call: TRBV4-3; j_call: TRBJ2-4; d_call: NA; clone_size: few; cdr3_nt: TGCGCCAGCAGCCAAGTGCGGCAGGGGGGATACATTCAGTACTTC; cdr3_aa: CASSQVRQGGYIQYF
v_call: TRBV5-2; j_call: TRBJ1-2; d_call: NA; clone_size: NA; cdr3_nt: TGTGCCAGCAATCTGCTAGTACGAAAGACCTATGGCTACACCTTC; cdr3_aa: CASNLLVRKTYGYTF
v_call: TRBV6-6; j_call: TRBJ1-3; d_call: TRBD1; clone_size: NA; cdr3_nt: TGTGCCAGCAGTCCCGCCGACAGGGATCGAAACACCATATATTTT; cdr3_aa: CASSPADRDRNTIYF
v_call: TRBV2; j_call: TRBJ1-4; d_call: NA; clone_size: NA; cdr3_nt: TGTGCCAGCGGCGACAGGACCCAAAGGGGAAATGAAAAACTGTTTTTT; cdr3_aa: CASGDRTQRGNEKLFF
v_call: TRBV19; j_call: TRBJ1-1; d_call: NA; clone_size: NA; cdr3_nt: TGTGCCAGTAGTCCACAGACAGCGGGGCGCACTGAAGCTTTCTTT; cdr3_aa: CASSPQTAGRTEAFF
v_call: TRBV5-4; j_call: TRBJ2-7; d_call: NA; clone_size: NA; cdr3_nt: TGTGCCAGCAGCTCGGACGGGGGAGGGGGCAGGAGTTACGAGCAGTACTTC; cdr3_aa: CASSSDGGGGRSYEQYF
v_call: TRBV7-9; j_call: TRBJ2-6; d_call: TRBD1; clone_size: NA; cdr3_nt: TGTGCCAGCATTCCGGGACAGGGGATTTTATTTGGGGCCAACGTCCTGACTTTC; cdr3_aa: CASIPGQGILFGANVLTF
v_call: TRBV9; j_call: TRBJ2-5; d_call: TRBD2; clone_size: few; cdr3_nt: TGTGCCAGCAGCGGATTACTAGCGGGGGGGCAGGAGACCCAGTACTTC; cdr3_aa: CASSGLLAGGQETQYF
v_call: TRBV7-2; j_call: TRBJ2-7; d_call: TRBD1; clone_size: NA; cdr3_nt: TGTGCCGGGCCGGGGGGGGACAGGGGATCCCACGAGCAGTACTTC; cdr3_aa: CAGPGGDRGSHEQYF
v_call: TRBV19; j_call: TRBJ2-1; d_call: TRBD2; clone_size: NA; cdr3_nt: TGTGCCAGTAGTGTTCGGGGGGGCTTTAACAATGAGCAGTTCTTC; cdr3_aa: CASSVRGGFNNEQFF
v_call: TRBV7-3; j_call: TRBJ2-3; d_call: TRBD2; clone_size: NA; cdr3_nt: TGTGCCAGCAGCGTCGGGACTAGCCGGTCCGCAGATACGCAGTATTTT; cdr3_aa: CASSVGTSRSADTQYF